Shown below are 7 T cell receptor beta chains from a single sample sequenced in a study of radiation and T cells in renal cell carcinoma. Clones were read by immunoSEQ multiplex PCR, and TCRdb kept only the in-frame ones, dropping some. The table has about 150,000 clones, approximately 86% seen once. The time point was: blood 4 weeks post-SBRT, at nephrectomy. Treatment reported: 15 Gy SBRT to primary tumor, nephrectomy 4 weeks later. The sequenced sample was blood, obtained from a patient whose treatment included radiotherapy and nephrectomy. These receptors originate from a woman between 50 and 59 years old with renal cell carcinoma.

This clone has just one count. The V gene is TRBV7-2, the J gene TRBJ2-3; 8 nucleotides line up with TRBD1. V lost 5 bases, J lost 10 bases, and 17 bases stayed unmatched. The CDR3 has 16 residues. Germline V gene data show CDR1 as SGHTA and CDR2 as FQGNSA. This CDR3 is CASSPSSGTGLGAQYF. The CDR3 coding sequence is TGTGCCAGCAGCCCTTCATCCGGGACAGGCCTCGGGGCGCAGTATTTT.

This rearrangement joins TRBV6-6 to TRBJ2-7; 8 bases match TRBD1. The length of the CDR3 is 14 residues. Per the germline V gene, CDR1 is MNHNY and CDR2 is SVGAGI (reference sequence). J lost 0 bases, V lost 7 bases, and 5 bases had no gene match. This CDR3 is CASKKQGVSYEQYF. The CDR3 nucleotides read TGTGCCAGCAAAAAACAGGGGGTCTCCTACGAGCAGTACTTC.

The rearrangement joins TRBV19 to TRBJ2-1; possibly TRBD1 or TRBD2 for D (5 bases each). The ends were cut back, 4 bases at V and 9 bases at J, with 13 bases in the middle. The germline gives CDR1 LNHDA, CDR2 SQIVND (reference sequence). The CDR3 has 13 amino acids. CDR3: CASSTGAKGEQFF. In nucleotides, the CDR3 is TGTGCCAGTAGTACCGGGGCTAAGGGTGAGCAGTTCTTC.

V and J are TRBV7-9 and TRBJ2-1; weak D call: TRBD1 (6 bases). The germline V and J ends were trimmed by 7 bases and 8 bases, with 18 bases remaining between them. Germline values: CDR1 SEHNR, CDR2 FQNEAQ (reference sequence). The CDR3 consists of 14 residues. In DNA, the CDR3 is TGTGCCAGCACCCAGGACAGTCACTCCTATGAGCAGTTCTTC. It translates to CASTQDSHSYEQFF. The complete variable domain, with remaining parts taken from reference TRBV7-9 and TRBJ2-1, reads DTGVSQNPRHKITKRGQNVTFRCDPISEHNRLYWYRQTLGQGPEFLTYFQNEAQLEKSRLLSDRFSAERPKGSFSTLEIQRTEQGDSAMYLCASTQDSHSYEQFFGPGTRLTVL.

The gene calls are TRBV4-2 and TRBJ2-5; TRBD2 agrees at 7 bases. Germline V gene data show CDR1 as LGHNA and CDR2 as YNFKEQ. J was trimmed by 4 bases and V by 1 base; bases with no gene match: 3. This CDR3 is 14 amino acids long. The CDR3 DNA reads as TGTGCCAGCAGCCAAGGGACTAGGGTAGAGACCCAGTACTTC. This gives the protein CASSQGTRVETQYF.

This chain joins TRBV28 and TRBJ1-1; the match to TRBD1 covers 7 bases. Germline lookup yields CDR1 MDHEN and CDR2 SYDVKM. V dropped 5 bases and J dropped 1; count of bases not matched to a gene: 10. The CDR3 sequence is 16 residues long. This CDR3 reads CASSTPQGEENTEAFF. CDR3 DNA: TGTGCCAGCAGTACCCCTCAGGGGGAGGAGAACACTGAAGCTTTCTTT.

CDR3 sequence (DNA): TGTGCCAGCAGGATAGGACGGGGTAATCAGCCCCAGCATTTT. Residues: CASRIGRGNQPQHF. The J gene is TRBJ1-5, the V gene TRBV2; D is undetermined. CDR1 SNHLY and CDR2 FYNNEI come from the germline V gene. V lost 6 bases, J lost 4 bases, and 13 bases lay in between. The CDR3 is 14 amino acids.